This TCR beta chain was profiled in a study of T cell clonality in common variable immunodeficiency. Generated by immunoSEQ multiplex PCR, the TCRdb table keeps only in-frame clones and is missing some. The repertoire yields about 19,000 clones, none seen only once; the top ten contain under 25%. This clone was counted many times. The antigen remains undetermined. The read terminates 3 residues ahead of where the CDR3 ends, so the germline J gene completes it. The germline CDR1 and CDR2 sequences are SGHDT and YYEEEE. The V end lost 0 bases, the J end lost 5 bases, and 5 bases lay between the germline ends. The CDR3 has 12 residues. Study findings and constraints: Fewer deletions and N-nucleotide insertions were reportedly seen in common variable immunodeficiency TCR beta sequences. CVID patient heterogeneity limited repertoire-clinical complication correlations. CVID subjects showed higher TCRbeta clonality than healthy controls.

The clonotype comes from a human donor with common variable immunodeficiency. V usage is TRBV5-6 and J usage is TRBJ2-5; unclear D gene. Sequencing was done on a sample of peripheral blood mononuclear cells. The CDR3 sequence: CASSLVEETQYF. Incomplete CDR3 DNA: TGTGCCAGCAGCTTGGTAGAGGAGACC.